The T cell receptor beta chain under discussion was sequenced for a study of T cell changes during pregnancy in multiple sclerosis. Assay used: immunoSEQ multiplex PCR; TCRdb lists only in-frame clones, some missing. Among tens of thousands of clones listed, about nine tenths were seen once. V trimming: 6 bases; J trimming: 3 bases; junction bases outside the gene matches: 5. This CDR3 region has 14 residues. Germline V gene data show CDR1 as MNHNY and CDR2 as SVGAGI (reference sequence). The rearrangement links TRBV6-6 to TRBJ1-5, with 7 bases lining up with TRBD1. This clonotype was obtained from a female donor in good health, enrolled as a control in a pregnancy study. Sequenced material: peripheral blood, taken in the third trimester of pregnancy. CDR3 sequence: CASREQGPNQPQHF. The CDR3 DNA is TGTGCCAGCAGAGAACAGGGGCCCAATCAGCCCCAGCATTTT.